This TCR beta chain emerged from a study of blood T cell repertoires in COVID-19. With 2 bases removed from V and 2 bases from J, the gap between germline ends came to 14 bases. The CDR3 extends over 16 amino acids. Per the germline V gene, CDR1 is MNHEY and CDR2 is SVGEGT. Those enrolled, adults aged roughly 18 to 95 years, came from some 25 US areas. Cohort allocation depended upon clinical history that participants reported. The repertoire was sequenced with immunoSEQ multiplex PCR; TCRdb's copy has only in-frame clones and lacks some. The sample yields some 150,000 clones, approximately 87% seen once.

The sequence came from a woman in her twenties or thirties with acute COVID-19. Input material: PBMCs or T cells enriched from blood (not recorded which). V is TRBV6-2 or TRBV6-3 and J is TRBJ2-3, with D possibly matching TRBD2 (6 bases). CDR3 amino acids: CASSYRWRGNTDTQYF. The CDR3 DNA follows: TGTGCCAGCAGTTACCGCTGGCGGGGTAACACAGATACGCAGTATTTT.